This TCR beta chain appears in the sequencing data of a study of blood T cell repertoires in COVID-19. Study in general: Donors in the United States, Italy and Spain gave samples during acute or convalescent COVID-19. Sample material is recorded as cDNA or gDNA derived from T cells, B-cell-depleted T cells, or PBMCs.

Authors' methods: Reference gene primers were amplified, and this amplification served to estimate nucleated cell counts. Repertoires were generated with immunoSEQ multiplex PCR, while TCRdb's copy carries only in-frame clones and drops some. The DNA was the basis for D and trimming; V, J and clone size are from that table. The sample holds 75,000 to 80,000 clones, 88% seen once. CDR1 SGHRS and CDR2 YFSETQ come from the germline V gene. Trimming removed 3 bases at V and 7 bases at J, with 14 bases between. The length of the CDR3 is 13 residues. The rearrangement links TRBV5-1 to TRBJ2-7, with TRBD1 as a possible D gene (7 bases). The receptor comes from a human donor in a cohort sampled during active COVID-19. Input material: peripheral blood. The CDR3 DNA is TGCGCCAGCAGCTCGGAGGGGGCGTGGGAGCAGTACTTC. This encodes CASSSEGAWEQYF.